These 29 T cell receptor beta chains came from one sample sequenced in a study of neurological immune-mediated disorders. MiXCR, applied by TCRdb to the 5' RACE reads, yields one record per CDR3 protein. The data contain some 95,000 distinct CDR3 sequences, approximately 3.3% of them singletons. The specimen was PBMCs. Every receptor here comes from a woman between 18 and 29 years old with multiple sclerosis.

This clonotype has more than one count but fewer than ten. The V gene is TRBV6-2 or TRBV6-3, the J gene TRBJ2-3, with D hard to call. CDR1 is MNHEY, CDR2 SVGEGT, per germline. Trimming took off 5 bases at V and 0 bases at J, with 15 bases between the two ends. The CDR3 has 16 amino acids. The CDR3 reads CASSPDRSPSTDTQYF. The CDR3 region has the DNA TGTGCCAGCAGTCCCGACCGTTCGCCGAGCACAGATACGCAGTATTTT.

This clonotype was observed many times. V usage is TRBV10-3 and J usage is TRBJ2-3, with D possibly called TRBD1 or TRBD2 (5 bases each). Germline V lookup: CDR1 ENHRY, CDR2 SYGVKD. Deletions cut 8 bases from V and 6 bases from J, with 21 bases between. The CDR3 is 15 amino acids. Here the CDR3 reads CAISMGVLVADTQYF. The DNA of the CDR3 is TGTGCCATCTCAATGGGGGTTCTGGTCGCCGATACGCAGTATTTT.

This clonotype appeared many times. The chain links TRBV28 to TRBJ1-4; D gene unclear. The CDR3 is 13 amino acids. Germline assignment: CDR1 MDHEN and CDR2 SYDVKM. V lost 4 bases and J 0 bases, leaving 3 bases between the germline ends. The CDR3, as DNA: TGTGCCAGCAGTTCAGCAACTAATGAAAAACTGTTTTTT. Its translation is CASSSATNEKLFF.

This clonotype occurred many times. The chain employs TRBV3-1 and TRBJ2-1, with D tentatively TRBD1 (6 bases). Germline V gives CDR1 LGHDT, CDR2 YNNKEL (reference sequence). V was shortened by 4 bases and J by 8 bases, with 15 bases between the two germline ends. The CDR3 consists of 14 residues. CDR3 loop: CASSRQVGSDEQFF. For the CDR3, the DNA is TGTGCCAGCAGCCGACAGGTAGGGTCCGATGAGCAGTTCTTC.

This clonotype was seen a few times. The gene calls are TRBV5-1 and TRBJ2-1; D possibly corresponds to TRBD2 (7 bases). Trimming took 7 bases from V and 7 from J, leaving 12 bases between them. The germline V gene encodes CDR1 SGHRS and CDR2 YFSETQ. CDR3 size: 12 residues. Here the CDR3 DNA reads TGCGCCAGCGAGGGGGAGGGGAATGAGCAGTTCTTC. Encoded protein: CASEGEGNEQFF.

This clonotype has ten or more counts. The chain has TRBV7-3 and TRBJ2-1; 8 nucleotides agree with TRBD2. The CDR3 has 14 amino acids. Germline CDR1 SGHTA, CDR2 FQGTGA. J lost 7 bases, V lost 0 bases, and 2 bases had no gene match. DNA for the CDR3: TGTGCCAGCAGCTTAACGGCTAGCGGGAATGAGCAGTTCTTC. It encodes CASSLTASGNEQFF.

The table lists this clonotype with many counts. The V and J genes are TRBV20-1 and TRBJ2-7; D is unclear. The germline V gene has CDR1 DFQATT and CDR2 SNEGSKA (reference sequence). Trimming left V 3 bases short and J 2 bases short, with 11 bases between. The CDR3 length is 13 residues. As DNA, the CDR3 is TGCAGTGCTAGTCGAGACTCAGCCTACGAGCAGTACTTC. Translation gives CSASRDSAYEQYF.

Ten or more counts support this clonotype. The chain combines TRBV13 with TRBJ1-5; D might be TRBD1 (5 bases). Per the germline V gene, CDR1 is PRHDT and CDR2 is FYEKMQ (reference sequence). The CDR3 runs 15 residues. V lost 0 bases and J lost 5, with 11 bases in between. The CDR3, as DNA: TGTGCCAGCAGCTTAGGGGGGGATTGGTATCAGCCCCAGCATTTT. Protein: CASSLGGDWYQPQHF.

This clonotype was recorded at least ten times. The V gene is TRBV7-8, the J gene TRBJ1-1, with no clear D. CDR3 length: 15 residues. From germline, CDR1 is SGHVS and CDR2 FQNEAQ. Trimming left V 1 base short and J 0 bases short, with 9 bases between. CDR3 sequence: CASSLELSLNTEAFF. DNA for the CDR3: TGTGCCAGCAGCTTAGAGCTATCGTTGAACACTGAAGCTTTCTTT.

This clonotype was recorded many times. The chain is built from TRBV5-1 and TRBJ2-1; 7 positions match TRBD2. The J segment lost 8 bases and the V segment lost 5 bases, leaving 16 bases of the junction unmatched. Germline V lookup: CDR1 SGHRS, CDR2 YFSETQ. The CDR3 consists of 16 residues. The CDR3 sequence is CASSSSGLEAGHEQFF. In nucleotides, the CDR3 is TGCGCCAGCAGTTCGAGCGGACTAGAGGCGGGGCATGAGCAGTTCTTC.

The chain links TRBV4-1 to TRBJ2-1; no reliable D call. The CDR3 spans 11 residues. The V end lost 1 base, the J end lost 10 bases, and 5 bases lay between the germline ends. The germline V gene has CDR1 MGHRA and CDR2 YSYEKL. CDR3 nucleotides: TGCGCCAGCAGCCAAGGGTGGGAGCAGTTCTTC. Translated, it gives CASSQGWEQFF.

As concerns this clonotype: This may be a read error, as it is one base from a much larger clone. The gene calls are TRBV29-1 and TRBJ1-1, with D possibly matching TRBD1 (5 bases). The V end lost 6 bases, the J end lost 7 bases, and 12 bases lay between the germline ends. The germline V gene has CDR1 SQVTM and CDR2 ANQGSEA. The CDR3 has 11 residues. The CDR3 reads CSVIRADEAFF. For the CDR3, the DNA is TGCAGCGTAATCAGGGCTGATGAAGCTTTCTTT.

This clonotype has at least ten counts. In DNA form, the CDR3 reads TGTGCCAGCAGCTTAGTGGGATCGGGATTGAACACTGAAGCTTTCTTT. This gives the protein CASSLVGSGLNTEAFF. J is TRBJ1-1 and V is TRBV7-9; D gene ambiguous. Germline CDR1 and CDR2: SEHNR and FQNEAQ (reference sequence). The CDR3 runs 16 residues. Trimming removed 1 base at V and 0 bases at J, with 12 bases between.

This clonotype has a count of ten or more. The chain is built from TRBV5-1 and TRBJ2-1; D remains unclear. Germline lookup yields CDR1 SGHRS and CDR2 YFSETQ. With 0 bases removed from V and 9 bases from J, the gap between germline ends came to 4 bases. The CDR3 contains 11 residues. The CDR3 region has the DNA TGCGCCAGCAGCTTGGTCGGTGAGCAGTTCTTC. It translates to CASSLVGEQFF.

This clonotype was recorded at least ten times. The rearrangement links TRBV20-1 to TRBJ2-7, with D unclear. Germline V gene lookup returns CDR1 DFQATT and CDR2 SNEGSKA (reference sequence). This CDR3 has 10 amino acids. V lost 5 bases and J lost 3, with 5 bases in between. This CDR3 is CSAFGYEQYF. The CDR3 DNA reads as TGCAGTGCTTTCGGCTACGAGCAGTACTTC.

The table lists this clonotype with many counts. The rearrangement uses TRBV7-2 and TRBJ2-3, with 8 positions matching TRBD1. CDR3 size: 16 residues. Germline values: CDR1 SGHTA, CDR2 FQGNSA. V shed 0 bases and J 7 bases; nucleotides not matched to a gene: 9. CDR3 amino acids: CASSLASQGALNTQYF. The CDR3 DNA reads TGTGCCAGCAGCTTAGCGTCTCAGGGGGCGCTTAATACGCAGTATTTT.

Ten or more counts support this clonotype. The chain uses TRBV20-1 and TRBJ2-1, with 11 positions matching TRBD2. The junction had 10 bases not matched to a gene; V was cut back by 5 bases and J by 10 bases. The length of the CDR3 is 14 residues. The germline gives CDR1 DFQATT, CDR2 SNEGSKA (reference sequence). The CDR3 DNA sequence: TGCAGTGCTCCCGACCTAGCGGGGGGCAACGAGCAGTTCTTC. Translation gives CSAPDLAGGNEQFF.

This clonotype occurred many times. This chain connects TRBV20-1 to TRBJ1-1; D unresolved. Trimming took off 2 bases at V and 7 bases at J, with 14 bases between the two ends. This CDR3 region has 13 residues. CDR1 and CDR2 from the germline V gene are DFQATT and SNEGSKA (reference sequence). CDR3 residues: CSARKGSGSEAFF. CDR3 nucleotides: TGCAGTGCTAGAAAGGGTTCGGGCAGTGAAGCTTTCTTT.

This clonotype was seen more than once but under ten times. V is TRBV28 and J is TRBJ1-2; tentatively, D is TRBD1 (6 bases). Trimming took off 2 bases at V and 4 bases at J, with 8 bases between the two ends. The CDR3 spans 13 residues. From germline, CDR1 is MDHEN and CDR2 SYDVKM. This chain's CDR3 is CASSLAGVYGYTF. The CDR3 nucleotides are TGTGCCAGCAGTTTAGCAGGGGTCTATGGCTACACCTTC.

This clonotype was counted ten times or more. The chain has TRBV20-1 and TRBJ2-7, with 9 bases fitting TRBD1. This CDR3 contains 14 residues. Germline assignment: CDR1 DFQATT and CDR2 SNEGSKA (reference sequence). V shed 6 bases and J 0 bases; nucleotides not matched to a gene: 6. CDR3 coding DNA: TGCAGTGCAGGGGGGACAGGGCTCTCCTACGAGCAGTACTTC. Translated, it gives CSAGGTGLSYEQYF.

This clonotype was seen many times. The rearrangement uses TRBV3-1 and TRBJ2-1; D not resolved. Per the germline V gene, CDR1 is LGHDT and CDR2 is YNNKEL (reference sequence). The CDR3 extends over 13 amino acids. Between the trimmed V and J ends, which lost 0 bases and 12 bases, there was a span of 12 bases. CDR3 bases: TGTGCCAGCAGCCAAGATCCAGGAACCTTGCAGTTCTTC. Its protein product is CASSQDPGTLQFF.

This clonotype has a count of ten or more. J is TRBJ2-7 and V is TRBV10-3; D gene ambiguous. V lost 3 bases to trimming and J lost 2 bases, with 2 bases between them. Germline V CDR1 and CDR2: ENHRY, SYGVKD. This CDR3 has 11 amino acids. This chain's CDR3 is CAISEAYEQYF. CDR3 DNA sequence: TGTGCCATCAGTGAAGCCTACGAGCAGTACTTC.

Worth noting for this clonotype: A much larger clone differs from this one at a single base, so this may be a read error. This chain connects TRBV7-2 to TRBJ1-4; TRBD1 is a possible D gene (5 bases). CDR1 and CDR2 from the germline V gene are SGHTA and FQGNSA. The CDR3 is made up of 15 amino acids. The DNA for the CDR3 is TGTGCCGGCAGCTTAGGTGACAGCCTAAATGAAAAACTGTTTTTT. Encoded protein: CAGSLGDSLNEKLFF.

The table lists this clonotype with many counts. The V gene is TRBV9, the J gene TRBJ2-7, with a possible D match to TRBD1 (6 bases). The CDR3 is 16 amino acids. The V and J ends lost 2 bases and 4 bases respectively, with 19 bases between them. The V gene's germline CDR1 is SGDLS and CDR2 YYNGEE. The DNA of the CDR3 is TGTGCCAGCAGCGTTTTTTCCAGGACAGACTTTTACGAGCAGTACTTC. Translating it yields CASSVFSRTDFYEQYF.

CDR3 bases: TGCAGTGCTAGCCGCGACAGGGCTCCTGAAGCTTTCTTT. Translating gives CSASRDRAPEAFF. The rearrangement links TRBV20-1 to TRBJ1-1; 7 bases line up with TRBD1. V trimming: 3 bases; J trimming: 6 bases; junction bases outside the gene matches: 7. The CDR3 loop spans 13 amino acids. In germline, CDR1 is DFQATT, CDR2 SNEGSKA (reference sequence).

This clonotype was seen ten or more times. The genes are TRBV5-6 and TRBJ2-7; TRBD2 matches at 10 bases. The CDR3 loop spans 16 amino acids. Germline V gene sequence: CDR1 SGHDT, CDR2 YYEEEE. The V gene end was trimmed by 3 bases and the J gene end by 6 bases; junction bases not matched to a gene: 12. CDR3 amino acids: CASSSWGPSGGLEQYF. CDR3 sequence (DNA): TGTGCCAGCAGCTCTTGGGGGCCTAGCGGGGGACTCGAGCAGTACTTC.

This clonotype was seen ten or more times. The chain joins TRBV5-1 to TRBJ1-2; maybe TRBD1 (5 bases). The length of the CDR3 is 14 residues. Per the germline V gene, CDR1 is SGHRS and CDR2 is YFSETQ. Trimming left V 4 bases short and J 0 bases short, with 10 bases between. The CDR3 nucleotides are TGCGCCAGCAGCACGGACACCACTAACTATGGCTACACCTTC. This translates into CASSTDTTNYGYTF.

The rearrangement links TRBV11-2 to TRBJ2-3, with D possibly TRBD1 on 6 matching bases. V was cut by 2 bases and J by 5 bases, with 8 bases left in between. Germline V CDR1 and CDR2: SGHAT, FQNNGV. The CDR3 loop spans 13 amino acids. CDR3 protein: CASSLPGVDTQYF. The CDR3 nucleotides are TGTGCCAGCAGCTTACCAGGGGTAGATACGCAGTATTTT.

There are many counts of this clonotype. This chain's CDR3 is CASSYFYQGVGNTEAFF. CDR3 in DNA: TGTGCCAGCAGTTACTTTTATCAGGGGGTTGGGAACACTGAAGCTTTCTTT. This chain joins TRBV6-5 and TRBJ1-1, with 7 bases lining up with TRBD1. Losses at the gene ends were 1 base for V and 1 base for J; bases not matched to a gene: 9. CDR1 is MNHEY and CDR2 is SVGAGI in the germline V gene. The CDR3 is made up of 17 amino acids.